These 17 T cell receptor beta chains share one sample of origin, sequenced in a study of blood T cell repertoires in COVID-19. The table came from immunoSEQ multiplex PCR; TCRdb's copy has only in-frame clones and leaves some out. The sample holds under 300,000 clones, approximately 85% seen once. Sequenced: peripheral blood. Every receptor here comes from a woman in her 70s with acute or convalescent COVID-19.

The rearrangement uses TRBV3-1 (or the pseudogene TRBV3-2) and TRBJ1-1; 9 bases agree with TRBD1. Germline-derived CDR1 and CDR2 are LGHDT and YNNKEL (reference sequence). The V and J ends lost 4 bases and 4 bases, in that order; junction bases with no gene match: 10. The CDR3 runs 16 residues. The CDR3: CASSRGQGGGGTEAFF. The CDR3 DNA follows: TGTGCCAGCAGCCGGGGACAGGGCGGAGGGGGCACTGAAGCTTTCTTT.

The rearrangement joins TRBV6-5 to TRBJ2-6, with a possible D match to TRBD1 (5 bases). The CDR3 is 14 amino acids. Germline CDR1 reads MNHEY; CDR2 reads SVGAGI. The germline V and J ends were trimmed by 6 bases and 3 bases, with 9 bases remaining between them. The CDR3: CASRLTVGANVLTF. CDR3 sequence (DNA): TGTGCCAGCAGATTGACAGTTGGGGCCAACGTCCTGACTTTC.

This clone was found many times. V gene TRBV7-6 combines with J gene TRBJ2-1, with D perhaps TRBD1 (5 bases). V dropped 6 bases and J dropped 7 bases, with 19 bases sitting between them. CDR1 and CDR2 (germline): SGHVS, FNYEAQ. This CDR3 contains 15 residues. The CDR3 DNA sequence: TGTGCCAGCAGTTGGGCAGGGTCTGGGGTAAATGAGCAGTTCTTC. It specifies CASSWAGSGVNEQFF.

Comment on this clone: Relative to the germline gene, one junction end is altered; a read error may explain this. This chain joins TRBV12-3 or TRBV12-4 and TRBJ1-2; 7 nucleotides agree with TRBD1. The CDR3 consists of 13 residues. The CDR3 coding sequence is TGTGCCAGCACTTTAGGGGGCAGGGATGGCTACACCTTC. Its protein product is CASTLGGRDGYTF.

This clone was picked up a small number of times. In the same sample, other DNA sequences code for this CDR3. This chain connects TRBV6-5 to TRBJ2-7, with 7 nucleotides matching TRBD1. Germline V lookup: CDR1 MNHEY, CDR2 SVGAGI. Unmatched junction bases numbered 8, after V lost 6 bases and J lost 0 bases. The CDR3 runs to 15 residues. The CDR3 DNA sequence: TGTGCCAGCAGCCCCGACAGGGCCAGCTCCTACGAGCAGTACTTC. Amino acid sequence: CASSPDRASSYEQYF.

The table lists this clone with a few counts. The chain carries TRBV4-1 and TRBJ1-2; TRBD1 might be the D (5 bases). Trimming removed 0 bases at V and 6 bases at J, with 11 bases between. This CDR3 has 14 amino acids. Germline CDR1 and CDR2: MGHRA and YSYEKL. This CDR3 is CASSQDGGEDGYTF. The CDR3 DNA sequence: TGCGCCAGCAGCCAAGATGGAGGGGAGGATGGCTACACCTTC.

The chain has TRBV6-5 and TRBJ1-1; possible D gene TRBD1, 5 bases. The V end was cut by 8 bases, the J end by 0 bases, with 10 bases between. Germline values: CDR1 MNHEY, CDR2 SVGAGI. CDR3 size: 13 residues. The CDR3 protein is CASQGGVNTEAFF. The CDR3 nucleotides are TGTGCCAGCCAGGGTGGGGTGAACACTGAAGCTTTCTTT.

V gene TRBV5-1 combines with J gene TRBJ2-3, with D tentatively TRBD1 (6 bases). The germline V and J ends were trimmed by 3 bases and 8 bases, with 19 bases remaining between them. There are 15 residues in the CDR3. The germline V gene encodes CDR1 SGHRS and CDR2 YFSETQ. The CDR3 here is CASSWTDRSFGTQYF. The CDR3 bases are TGCGCCAGCAGCTGGACGGACAGATCGTTTGGTACGCAGTATTTT.

The V gene is TRBV19, the J gene TRBJ1-2; TRBD1 agrees at 10 bases. This CDR3 comprises 15 residues. Losses at the gene ends were 5 bases for V and 4 bases for J; bases not matched to a gene: 7. Germline lookup yields CDR1 LNHDA and CDR2 SQIVND (reference sequence). CDR3 sequence (DNA): TGTGCCAGTAGTCCCCGACAGGGGGCAGGCTATGGCTACACCTTC. Amino acids: CASSPRQGAGYGYTF.

This chain uses TRBV5-1 with TRBJ2-1, with 13 bases lining up with TRBD2. CDR1 and CDR2 (germline): SGHRS, YFSETQ. The CDR3 totals 15 residues. Germline trimming cut 4 bases from V and 9 bases from J; bases unmatched to any gene: 7. The CDR3 reads CASSAGTSGISEQFF. As DNA, the CDR3 is TGCGCCAGCAGCGCCGGGACTAGCGGGATTAGTGAGCAGTTCTTC.

This chain connects TRBV5-1 to TRBJ2-7, with 12 positions matching TRBD1. The CDR3 length is 14 residues. Germline V gene lookup returns CDR1 SGHRS and CDR2 YFSETQ. The ends lost 8 bases at V and 6 bases at J; junction bases unmatched: 9. The DNA for the CDR3 is TGCGCCAGTAGTTCCGGGACAGGGGGCGGCGAGCAGTACTTC. Protein sequence: CASSSGTGGGEQYF.

This clone occurred a few times. The chain links TRBV28 to TRBJ1-5; TRBD1 agrees at 8 bases. The CDR3 consists of 15 residues. CDR1 is MDHEN, CDR2 SYDVKM, per germline. V dropped 5 bases and J dropped 7; count of bases not matched to a gene: 10. For the CDR3, the DNA is TGTGCCAGCAGTGGAGGACAGGGCGGATGGCAGCCCCAGCATTTT. Its translation is CASSGGQGGWQPQHF.

The V call is TRBV7-8, the J call TRBJ2-3; a possible D gene is TRBD2 (5 bases). This CDR3 comprises 13 residues. Germline V gene data show CDR1 as SGHVS and CDR2 as FQNEAQ. Trimming pared 1 base from V and 5 bases from J, leaving 7 bases between. CDR3 nucleotides: TGTGCCAGCAGCTTAGGTCGGGGAGATACGCAGTATTTT. Protein sequence: CASSLGRGDTQYF.

J is TRBJ2-5 and V is TRBV3-1 (or the pseudogene TRBV3-2); unclear D gene. The V and J ends lost 3 bases and 4 bases respectively, with 12 bases between them. The CDR3 consists of 14 residues. From germline, CDR1 is LGHDT and CDR2 YNNKEL (reference sequence). Written as DNA, the CDR3 is TGTGCCAGCAGCCAGTTCCGAGGATCAGAGACCCAGTACTTC. Amino acids: CASSQFRGSETQYF.

This chain joins TRBV2 and TRBJ1-2; TRBD1 matches at 8 bases. The junction had 8 bases not matched to a gene; V was cut back by 8 bases and J by 6 bases. Germline CDR1 and CDR2: SNHLY and FYNNEI. There are 13 residues in the CDR3. The CDR3, as DNA: TGTGCCAGCGTCGGACAGGGCTCCAATGGCTACACCTTC. Translating it yields CASVGQGSNGYTF.

The rearrangement joins TRBV5-1 to TRBJ1-1; 9 bases are shared with TRBD1. V was clipped by 2 bases and J by 1 base; unmatched bases: 3. The CDR3 is made up of 15 amino acids. Germline V gene sequence: CDR1 SGHRS, CDR2 YFSETQ. The CDR3 DNA sequence: TGCGCCAGCAGCTTACAGGGGGCAAAGAACACTGAAGCTTTCTTT. It encodes CASSLQGAKNTEAFF.

For the CDR3, the DNA is TGTGCCAGCAGCCAAGAGAGACTAGCGGGGGCCAAGCAGTTCTTC. Translation gives CASSQERLAGAKQFF. The chain carries TRBV3-1 (or the pseudogene TRBV3-2) and TRBJ2-1; TRBD2 agrees at 12 bases. The J segment lost 11 bases and the V segment lost 0 bases, leaving 5 bases of the junction unmatched. This CDR3 is built from 15 residues. Germline V gene lookup returns CDR1 LGHDT and CDR2 YNNKEL (reference sequence).